This TCR beta chain was captured in a study of T-cell memory formation after mild COVID-19. MiXCR was run by TCRdb on the 5' RACE reads, yielding one entry per CDR3 protein. The sample carries some 130,000 distinct CDR3 sequences, about 6.5% recorded once. This clonotype has more than one count but fewer than ten. The CDR3 is 15 amino acids. The germline V gene has CDR1 MNHEY and CDR2 SMNVEV (reference sequence). J was trimmed by 7 bases and V by 0 bases; bases with no gene match: 4. The chain couples TRBV27 to TRBJ1-5; 9 nucleotides match TRBD1. What was sequenced was PBMCs or a T cell subset sorted from them (not recorded which). The sequence came from an adult woman who had mild COVID-19 (a few samples of this study predate the infection). Cell type and time point are not known. The CDR3 nucleotides are TGTGCCAGCAGTTTATCTTATACAGGGGGCCAGCCCCAGCATTTT. Protein product: CASSLSYTGGQPQHF.